This paragraph reports one T cell receptor beta chain. Its matching antigen is unknown. The data originate from a study of beta chain features in type 1 diabetes. As for the study in general: The patients were much like the healthy donors in age, gender and cell yields.

CDR3 length: 13 amino acids. Germline CDR1 reads MNHNY; CDR2 reads SVGAGI (reference sequence). The V segment lost 6 bases and the J segment 5 bases; nucleotides outside the gene matches: 7. cDNA synthesis used the whole RNA isolate, giving expressed TCRB sequences. Clones were read by immunoSEQ multiplex PCR, and TCRdb kept only the in-frame ones, dropping some. The data show just over 450,000 clones, about 32% seen once. Study-wide points: An over-representation of cells with high TCR expression could result from cDNA sequencing.

The sample comprised naive CD4+ T cells from blood. The clonotype comes from a man aged 18 to 35 in good health. V gene TRBV6-6 combines with J gene TRBJ2-7; 7 bases fit TRBD1. The CDR3 reads CASRRGLADEQYF. CDR3 sequence (DNA): TGTGCCAGCAGGAGGGGGCTAGCCGACGAGCAGTACTTC.